Detailed here is one TCR beta chain. Using immunoSEQ multiplex PCR, the repertoire was profiled, and TCRdb retains in-frame clones only, with some absent. The sample has 400,000 to 450,000 clones; approximately 90% are singletons. Trimming at V came to 6 bases and at J to 6 bases, leaving 10 bases not matched to a gene. The CDR3 runs 15 residues. The germline V gene has CDR1 SEHNR and CDR2 FQNEAQ (reference sequence). This specimen belongs to a study of control samples from healthy donors and cancer patients. This TCR derives from a man in his forties with head and neck cancer. Sequenced: PBMCs. The gene calls are TRBV7-9 and TRBJ2-1, with 8 bases fitting TRBD2. The CDR3 region has the DNA TGTGCCAGCAGTCCGGGACTAGACGGCTCCAATGAGCAGTTCTTC. It translates to CASSPGLDGSNEQFF.